The clone carrying this T cell receptor beta chain showed up just a few times. What it recognizes is unknown. These data come from a study of cytomegalovirus exposure and HLA in healthy donors. Looking at the study overall: Findings of an earlier analysis included over 95 million unique TCR beta sequences from roughly 180 million T cells.

Findings and limits, study-wide: Follow-up analysis later connected one missense variant in DCLRE1C with trimming of TCR beta V- and J-genes.

The PCR used 60 Vbeta and 13 Jbeta primers. As originally analysed: An analysis performed later counted about 80 million unique TCR beta chains (approximately 12 million of them shared). The data were produced by immunoSEQ multiplex PCR, yet TCRdb's version contains in-frame clones alone and is incomplete. V and J calls and clone size are copied from that table; D and trimming were computed from the DNA. The sample includes 64,000 or so clones, approximately 83% of them seen just once. The germline CDR1 and CDR2 sequences are SGHVS and FNYEAQ. The CDR3 has 13 amino acids. Trimming removed 1 base at V and 10 bases at J, with 11 bases between.

V and J are TRBV7-6 and TRBJ2-1; TRBD1 is a possible D gene (5 bases). Sequencing used PBMCs. The source is a female donor in good health and CMV-seronegative. The DNA for the CDR3 is TGTGCCAGCAGCTTAGTAGGGGTCGGGGAGCAGTTCTTC. Encoded protein: CASSLVGVGEQFF. Complete variable domain (other parts from reference TRBV7-6 and TRBJ2-1): GAGVSQSPRYKVTKRGQDVALRCDPISGHVSLYWYRQALGQGPEFLTYFNYEAQQDKSGLPNDRFSAERPEGSISTLTIQRTEQRDSAMYRCASSLVGVGEQFFGPGTRLTVL.